This T cell receptor (beta chain) was observed in a study of blood T cell repertoires in COVID-19. Study information: Sites across the United States, Italy and Spain contributed samples from acute and convalescent COVID-19.

Grouping used clinical history reported by participants in a survey and questionnaire. The data were produced by immunoSEQ multiplex PCR, yet TCRdb's version contains in-frame clones alone and is incomplete. The sample has around 220,000 clones, around nine tenths seen once. Trimming cost V 3 bases and J 3 bases; bases outside gene matches: 4. The CDR3 consists of 16 residues. Germline V gene sequence: CDR1 SGDLS, CDR2 YYNGEE. The sample consisted of PBMCs or T cells enriched from blood (not recorded which). The chain uses TRBV9 and TRBJ2-1, with 12 bases identical to TRBD2. The sequence was collected from a woman in her forties or fifties with acute COVID-19. The CDR3 region is CASSAPGLAGYNEQFF. The DNA for the CDR3 is TGTGCCAGCAGCGCACCGGGACTAGCGGGCTACAATGAGCAGTTCTTC. Based on the CDR3 plus reference TRBV9 and TRBJ2-1, the full variable domain is DSGVTQTPKHLITATGQRVTLRCSPRSGDLSVYWYQQSLDQGLQFLIQYYNGEERAKGNILERFSAQQFPDLHSELNLSSLELGDSALYFCASSAPGLAGYNEQFFGPGTRLTVL.